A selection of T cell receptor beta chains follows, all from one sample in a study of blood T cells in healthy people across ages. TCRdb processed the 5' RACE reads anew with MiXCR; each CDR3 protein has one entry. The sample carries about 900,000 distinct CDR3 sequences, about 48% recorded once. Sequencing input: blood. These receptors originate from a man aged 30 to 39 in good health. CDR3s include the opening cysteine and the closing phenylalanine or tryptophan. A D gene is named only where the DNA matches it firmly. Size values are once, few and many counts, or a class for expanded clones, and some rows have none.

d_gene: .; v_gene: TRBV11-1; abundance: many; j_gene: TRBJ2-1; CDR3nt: TGTGCCAGCAGCTTAGTCCCGGTGAATGAGCAGTTCTTC; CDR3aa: CASSLVPVNEQFF
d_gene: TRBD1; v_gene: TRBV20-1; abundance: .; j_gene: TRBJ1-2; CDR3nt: TGCAGTGCTAGAGGGACAGGGGCGACGACAATCTATGGCTACACCTTC; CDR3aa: CSARGTGATTIYGYTF
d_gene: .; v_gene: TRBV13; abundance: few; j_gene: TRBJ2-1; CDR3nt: TGTGCCAGCAGACAAAACAGGGCTGAACACAATGAGCAGTTCTTC; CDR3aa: CASRQNRAEHNEQFF
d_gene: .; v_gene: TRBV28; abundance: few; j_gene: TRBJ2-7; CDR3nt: TGTGCCAGCAGTTCGCTCAGGGCCGCTAACTCCTACGAGCAGTACTTC; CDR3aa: CASSSLRAANSYEQYF
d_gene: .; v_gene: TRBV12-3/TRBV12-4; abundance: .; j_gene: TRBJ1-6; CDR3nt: TGTGCCAGCAGTCTACAGGTTTCACCCCTCCACTTT; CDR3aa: CASSLQVSPLHF
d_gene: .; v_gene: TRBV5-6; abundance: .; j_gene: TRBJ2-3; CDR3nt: TGTGCCAGCAGCTTGGGAACTGATGGGCGCCATACGCAGTATTTT; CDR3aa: CASSLGTDGRHTQYF
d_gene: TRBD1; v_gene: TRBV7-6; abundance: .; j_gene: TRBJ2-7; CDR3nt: TGTGCCAGCAGCCCGCAGGGGGCCGCCTACGAGCAGTACTTC; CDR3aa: CASSPQGAAYEQYF
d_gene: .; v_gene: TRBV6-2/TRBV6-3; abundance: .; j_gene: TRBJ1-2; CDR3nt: TGTGCCAGCAGTTACCTACAGGGAAAAAATGGCTACACCTTC; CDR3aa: CASSYLQGKNGYTF
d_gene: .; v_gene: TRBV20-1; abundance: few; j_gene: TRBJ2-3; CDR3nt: TGCAGTGCTAGATTCGGCGGGGTAAGCACAGATACGCAGTATTTT; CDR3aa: CSARFGGVSTDTQYF
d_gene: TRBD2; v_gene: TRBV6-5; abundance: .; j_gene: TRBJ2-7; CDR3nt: TGTGCCAGCACCGGTAGCGGGGGGGCTATCTACGAGCAGTACTTC; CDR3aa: CASTGSGGAIYEQYF
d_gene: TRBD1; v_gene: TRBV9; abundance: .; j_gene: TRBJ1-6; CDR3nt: TGTGCCAGCAGCCCGGGACAGCCCTATAATTCACCCCTCCACTTT; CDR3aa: CASSPGQPYNSPLHF
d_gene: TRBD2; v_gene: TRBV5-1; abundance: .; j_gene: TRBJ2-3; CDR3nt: TGCGCCGGCAGCTTGGATCTTGCTAGCGGGGGACTCACAGATACGCAGTATTTT; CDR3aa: CAGSLDLASGGLTDTQYF
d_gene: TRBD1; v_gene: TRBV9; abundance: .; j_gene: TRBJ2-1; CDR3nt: TGTGCCAGCAGCGTAGGCGACGGACAGGGAGTGTTGGTCAATGAGCAGTTCTTC; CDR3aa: CASSVGDGQGVLVNEQFF
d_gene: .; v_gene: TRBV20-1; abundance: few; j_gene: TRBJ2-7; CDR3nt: TGCAGTGCAAGGGACCTCATAGGCGAGCAGTACTTC; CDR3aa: CSARDLIGEQYF
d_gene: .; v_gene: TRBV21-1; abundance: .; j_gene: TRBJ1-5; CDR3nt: TGTGCCAGCAGCAAACCCCAGCCCCAGCATTTT; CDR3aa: CASSKPQPQHF
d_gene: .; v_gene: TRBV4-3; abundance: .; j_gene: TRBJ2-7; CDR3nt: TGCGCCAGCAGCCAAGACCGCCAGGGGCTATATTACGAGCAGTACTTC; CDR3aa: CASSQDRQGLYYEQYF
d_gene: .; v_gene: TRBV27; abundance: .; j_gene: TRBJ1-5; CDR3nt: TGTGCCAGCAGCCGAACCCCTCGGGACGGAGTAAATCAGCCCCAGCATTTT; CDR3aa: CASSRTPRDGVNQPQHF
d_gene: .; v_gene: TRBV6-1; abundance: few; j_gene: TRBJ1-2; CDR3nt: TGTGCCAGCAGTGAAGGACCGGCAGCTAACTATGGCTACACCTTC; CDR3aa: CASSEGPAANYGYTF
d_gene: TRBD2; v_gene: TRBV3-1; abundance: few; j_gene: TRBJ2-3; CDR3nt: TGTGCCAGCAATAGCGGGGGGTACCTCGGCACAGATACGCAGTATTTT; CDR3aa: CASNSGGYLGTDTQYF
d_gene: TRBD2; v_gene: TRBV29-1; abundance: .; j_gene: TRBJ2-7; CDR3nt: TGCAGCGTTGAGACTAGCGGGGTCCTCTACGAGCAGTACTTC; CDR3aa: CSVETSGVLYEQYF
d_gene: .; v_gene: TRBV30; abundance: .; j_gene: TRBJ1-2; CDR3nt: TGTGCCTGGAGTGTAGATGACTATGGCTACACCTTC; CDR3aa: CAWSVDDYGYTF
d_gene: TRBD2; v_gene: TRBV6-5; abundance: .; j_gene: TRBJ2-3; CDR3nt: TGTGCCAGCAGTTACTCGGCGCGGGGGAGAACAGATACGCAGTATTTT; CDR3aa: CASSYSARGRTDTQYF
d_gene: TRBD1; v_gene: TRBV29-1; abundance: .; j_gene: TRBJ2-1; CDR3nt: TGCAGCGTGGGAAAAGGGGGCCCCACGCACAATGAGCAGTTCTTC; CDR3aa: CSVGKGGPTHNEQFF
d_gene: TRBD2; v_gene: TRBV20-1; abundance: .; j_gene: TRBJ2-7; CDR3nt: TGCAGTGCGGGGAGGGCCGAGGGTTACGAGCAGTACTTC; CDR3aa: CSAGRAEGYEQYF
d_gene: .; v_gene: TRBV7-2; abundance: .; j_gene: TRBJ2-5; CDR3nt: TGTGCCAGCAGCTTGGACAACCGAGAGACCCAGTACTTC; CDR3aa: CASSLDNRETQYF
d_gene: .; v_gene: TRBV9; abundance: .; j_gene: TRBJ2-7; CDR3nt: TGTGCCAGCAGCGTAGCTACCGACTCGAGCTACGAGCAGTACTTC; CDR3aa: CASSVATDSSYEQYF
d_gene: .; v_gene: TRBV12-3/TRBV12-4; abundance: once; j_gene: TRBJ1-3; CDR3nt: TGTGCCAGCAGTCGTGGCCGGGACAAACAAGGAAACACCATATATTTT; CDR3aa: CASSRGRDKQGNTIYF
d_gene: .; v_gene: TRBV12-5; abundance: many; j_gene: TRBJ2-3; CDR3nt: TGTGCTAGTGGTCCGGGTCCCCCCTCTGCGCAGTATTTT; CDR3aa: CASGPGPPSAQYF
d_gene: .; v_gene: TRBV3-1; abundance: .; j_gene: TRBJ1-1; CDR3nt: TGTGCCAGCAGCCAAGAAATCGACGGGGGAATGGGGACTGAAGCTTTCTTT; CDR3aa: CASSQEIDGGMGTEAFF
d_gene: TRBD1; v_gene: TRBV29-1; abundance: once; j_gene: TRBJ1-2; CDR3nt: TGCAGCGTTGAACGGACAGGGGGTGGCTACACCTTC; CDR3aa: CSVERTGGGYTF
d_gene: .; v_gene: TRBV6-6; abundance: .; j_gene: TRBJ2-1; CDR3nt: TGTGCCAGCAGTGGGAGTGAGCAGTTCTTC; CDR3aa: CASSGSEQFF
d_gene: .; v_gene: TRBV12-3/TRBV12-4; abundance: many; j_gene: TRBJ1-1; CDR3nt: TGTGCCAGCAGCCGTGGGTACACTGAAGCTTTCTTT; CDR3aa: CASSRGYTEAFF
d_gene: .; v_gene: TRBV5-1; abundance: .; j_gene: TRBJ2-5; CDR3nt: TGCGCCAGCAGCCCCCGGGTGGACCAAGAGACCCAGTACTTC; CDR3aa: CASSPRVDQETQYF
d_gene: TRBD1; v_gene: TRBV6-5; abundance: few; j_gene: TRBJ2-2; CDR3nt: TGTGCCAGCAGTTACTGGCTGGACAGGGGAACCGGGGAGCTGTTTTTT; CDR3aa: CASSYWLDRGTGELFF
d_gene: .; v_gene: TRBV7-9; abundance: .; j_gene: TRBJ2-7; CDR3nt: TGTGCCAGCAGCTTACTTTCTCTGCCGGGAATCTACGAGCAGTACTTC; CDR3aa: CASSLLSLPGIYEQYF
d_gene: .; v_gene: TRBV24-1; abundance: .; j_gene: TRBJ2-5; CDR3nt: TGTGCCACCAGTGATTTGGATGAGACCCAGTACTTC; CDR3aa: CATSDLDETQYF
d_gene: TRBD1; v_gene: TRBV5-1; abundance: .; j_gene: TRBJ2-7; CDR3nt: TGCGCCAGCAGCAGTGGGGACAGGGCCTACTACGAGCAGTACTTC; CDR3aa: CASSSGDRAYYEQYF
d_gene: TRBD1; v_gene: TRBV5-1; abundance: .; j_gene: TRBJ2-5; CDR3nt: TGCGCCAGCAGCTTGGGGCCGGGACAGGGCAAAGAGACCCAGTACTTC; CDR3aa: CASSLGPGQGKETQYF
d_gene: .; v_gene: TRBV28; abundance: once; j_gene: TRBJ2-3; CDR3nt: TGTGCCAGCCTAACGCCAGGGAGCGATACGCAGTATTTT; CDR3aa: CASLTPGSDTQYF
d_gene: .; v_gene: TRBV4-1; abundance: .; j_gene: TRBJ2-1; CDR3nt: TGCGCCAGCAGCCAAGAGGCCTCCCTTTCGAATGAGCAGTTCTTC; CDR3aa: CASSQEASLSNEQFF
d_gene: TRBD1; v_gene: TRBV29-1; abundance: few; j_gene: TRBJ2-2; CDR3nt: TGCAGCACCATGACAGGGGAAGGGACCGGGGAGCTGTTTTTT; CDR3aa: CSTMTGEGTGELFF
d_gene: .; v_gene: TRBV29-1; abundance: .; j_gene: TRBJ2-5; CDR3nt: TGCAGCGCCGGACAGGGCGGGAGGGAGCAGTACTTC; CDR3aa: CSAGQGGREQYF
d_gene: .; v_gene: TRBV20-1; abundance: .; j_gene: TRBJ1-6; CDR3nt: TGCAGTGCTAGACGGATAGGGCGAGAGGATGGGTCACCCCTCCACTTT; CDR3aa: CSARRIGREDGSPLHF
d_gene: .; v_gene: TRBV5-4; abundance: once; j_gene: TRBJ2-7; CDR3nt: TGTGCCAGCAGCGTGTGGGCCAACTCCTACGAGCAGTACTTC; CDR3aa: CASSVWANSYEQYF
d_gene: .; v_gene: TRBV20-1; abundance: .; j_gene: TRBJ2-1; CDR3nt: TGCAGTGCTAGAGATAGCAGGTCTGGAGTCTACAATGAGCAGTTCTTC; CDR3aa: CSARDSRSGVYNEQFF
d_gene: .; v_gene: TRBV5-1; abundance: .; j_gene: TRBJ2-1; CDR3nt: TGCGCCAGCAGACCCGACCCATTGAGCTCCTACAGGGAGCAGTTCTTC; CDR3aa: CASRPDPLSSYREQFF
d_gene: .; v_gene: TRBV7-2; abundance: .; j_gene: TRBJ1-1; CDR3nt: TGTGCCAGCAGCTTAGGGGGAAAGGGGTTGAACACTGAAGCTTTCTTT; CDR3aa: CASSLGGKGLNTEAFF
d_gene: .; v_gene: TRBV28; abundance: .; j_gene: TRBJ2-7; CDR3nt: TGTGCCAGCTCGAGAGATACAAACGAGCAGTACTTC; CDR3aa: CASSRDTNEQYF
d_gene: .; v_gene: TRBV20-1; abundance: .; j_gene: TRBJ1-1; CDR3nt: TGCAGTGCTAGACAGGGTTCCGACCTGAACACTGAAGCTTTCTTT; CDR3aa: CSARQGSDLNTEAFF
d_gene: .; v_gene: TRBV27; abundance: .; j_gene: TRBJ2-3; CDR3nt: TGTGCCAGCAGTTTATCGCGGGCAGGGGGGACAGATACGCAGTATTTT; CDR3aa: CASSLSRAGGTDTQYF
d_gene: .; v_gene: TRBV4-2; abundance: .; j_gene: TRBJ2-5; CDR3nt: TGTGCCAGCAGCCAAGATGGGGCGCGACAGACATTCGGCCTGTACTTC; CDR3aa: CASSQDGARQTFGLYF
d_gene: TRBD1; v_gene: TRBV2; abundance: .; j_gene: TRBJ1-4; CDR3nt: TGTGCCAGCAGGGGGCGGCGGACAGGGGGAACGACAACTAATGAAAAACTGTTTTTT; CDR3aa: CASRGRRTGGTTTNEKLFF